This TCR beta chain derives from a study of T cell changes during pregnancy in multiple sclerosis. The repertoire was sequenced with immunoSEQ multiplex PCR; TCRdb's copy has only in-frame clones and lacks some. This table holds 65,000 or so clones, less than 95% found once. The material was peripheral blood, obtained in the second trimester of pregnancy. The receptor comes from a female donor in good health, enrolled as a control in a pregnancy study.

The CDR3 protein is CASSPSTTDTQYF. DNA for the CDR3: TGTGCCAGCAGTCCCTCTACCACAGATACGCAGTATTTT. The chain joins TRBV28 to TRBJ2-3; the D is unclear. CDR1 is MDHEN and CDR2 is SYDVKM in the germline V gene. Trimming removed 5 bases from V and 2 bases from J, with 8 bases in between. CDR3 length equals 13 residues.